The clone carrying this TCR beta chain was counted at least ten times. No antigen is known for it. At one end the junction does not follow the germline gene, possibly because of a read error. The sample is drawn from a study of human T cells and chemical hapten exposure. Study overall: Patients were mainly female, each with alopecia areata, totalis or universalis.

Time point here: patch test 2, 6 weeks after DPC sensitization. The treatment: therapeutic diphenylcyclopropenone sensitization with weekly scalp DPC. Within the library, unique molecular identifiers were attached to each individual cDNA molecule. In the original workflow: Sampled TCR counts reached a median of around 94,000 per sample, with values ranging from 23,224 to 690,600. Using its own MiXCR run on the RACE reads, TCRdb lists one record per CDR3 protein. The V and J calls reflect TCRdb's pipeline rather than the authors' work. The repertoire includes some 350,000 distinct CDR3 sequences, more than 5% of them detected once, and about 5% sits in the top ten. Findings of the study overall: Relative to controls, expanded TCRs formed significantly more large CDR3 similarity clusters.

The material was whole blood, obtained in connection with sensitization to the hapten diphenylcyclopropenone (DPC). The sequence was collected from a woman aged 18-29 years with alopecia areata. Some clones in this sample may be carry-over from other donors' samples.

The CDR3 spells CSARGDGNSPLHF. The CDR3 nucleotides are TGCAGTGCAAGAGGGGACGGTAATTCACCCCTCCACTTT. This chain links TRBV20-1 with TRBJ1-6; perhaps TRBD1 as D (5 bases). CDR3 length equals 13 residues. CDR1 DFQATT and CDR2 SNEGSKA come from the germline V gene (reference sequence).